Listed below are T cell receptor beta chains from one sample, sequenced in a study of T cells and Merkel cell carcinoma outcomes. Repertoires were generated with immunoSEQ multiplex PCR, while TCRdb's copy carries only in-frame clones and drops some. The table includes about 15,000 clones, 87% detected once. Specimen: tumor tissue from Merkel cell carcinoma. The origin of the receptors is a human donor with Merkel cell carcinoma. Both conserved end residues are part of each CDR3. The D gene is left open where the match is weak.

V	J	D	CDR3
TRBV19	TRBJ1-2	TRBD1	CASSRTGYGYTF
TRBV27	TRBJ1-1	NA	CASSLSPWGATDTEAFF
TRBV6-6	TRBJ1-2	TRBD1	CASRHLTGGYGYTF
TRBV7-9	TRBJ2-1	TRBD2	CASSRGTSGRDEQFF
TRBV10-3	TRBJ2-2	NA	CAISPENTGELFF
TRBV5-1	TRBJ2-7	TRBD1	CASSLGGGTGSYEQYF
TRBV5-6	TRBJ1-3	NA	CASSFQQGYHSGNTIYF
TRBV9	TRBJ2-1	TRBD1	CASSEIQGLDEQFF
TRBV27	TRBJ2-6	NA	CASSFGRLLSGANVLTF
TRBV9	TRBJ2-1	NA	CASSPPENEQFF
TRBV11-3	TRBJ2-3	TRBD2	CASSRLAASTQYF
TRBV4-2	TRBJ2-3	NA	CASSQRPPLDTQYF
TRBV4-1	TRBJ1-3	NA	CASSQDRSGNTIYF